This TCR beta chain emerged from a study of blood T cell repertoires in COVID-19. Per germline, CDR1 MDHEN and CDR2 SYDVKM. Trimming stripped 4 bases from V and 3 bases from J, with 6 bases between. This CDR3 comprises 12 residues. As processed by the authors: Estimation of nucleated cell counts was performed using reference gene primer amplification. Profiled with immunoSEQ multiplex PCR; TCRdb holds only in-frame clones, not every one. The V and J calls and clone size are taken from that table; D and trimming were inferred from the DNA. The sample consists of about 89,000 clones, roughly 80% of them appearing once.

This chain connects TRBV28 to TRBJ1-2; D ambiguous. Material: peripheral blood. This TCR was recovered from a human donor in a cohort sampled during active COVID-19. The CDR3 sequence: CASSSVYYGYTF. The DNA of the CDR3 is TGTGCCAGCAGTTCCGTATACTATGGCTACACCTTC.